This TCR beta chain came from a study of tumor and adjacent non-tumor tissue in lung cancer. Study-level information: Patients comprised roughly 12 adenocarcinoma, 2 squamous cell carcinoma and 1 small cell lung cancer. Stage I to III disease affected approximately 11 men and roughly five women aged roughly 30 to 80.

RNA was extracted from bulk tissue without any cell sorting. As concerns this clonotype: Antigen specificity is unknown. One junction end disagrees with the germline gene, perhaps due to a read error.

CDR3 length: 13 residues. CDR1 and CDR2 (germline): SGHDT, YYEEEE. Overall study findings and caveats: Significantly higher TCR diversity was found in tumor than normal lung. Top 100 clones took a larger repertoire share in normal lung.

The library came from three nested PCR rounds adapted from ARM-PCR protocols. MiXCR, run by TCRdb on the multiplex PCR reads, gives a single entry per CDR3 protein. The table lists under 250,000 distinct CDR3 sequences, approximately 74% of them singletons, with 25% in the top ten. The V gene is TRBV5-6, the J gene TRBJ1-2; 7 nucleotides match TRBD1. This receptor was obtained from a man between 60 and 70 years old with non-small cell lung cancer. Material: lung tumor tissue. The CDR3 coding sequence is TGTGCCATCAGCTTGCCGACAGGGAGCGGCTACACCTTC. Protein product: CAISLPTGSGYTF. Full variable domain (rest looked up from reference TRBV5-6 and TRBJ1-2): DAGVTQSPTHLIKTRGQQVTLRCSPKSGHDTVSWYQQALGQGPQFIFQYYEEEERQRGNFPDRFSGHQFPNYSSELNVNALLLGDSALYLCAISLPTGSGYTFGSGTRLTVV.